Shown below are 29 T cell receptor beta chains from a single sample sequenced in a study of shared clonotypes between healthy human individuals. Naive CD8 cells were CD45RO-negative, positively selected for CCR7, excluding terminally differentiated effector memory CD45RA+ cells. Sequenced by immunoSEQ multiplex PCR; TCRdb stores in-frame clones only, minus some. Found here are about 2 million clones, around 96% of them singletons; the top ten hold about 1.1%. The sequencing sample was made of naive CD8+ T cells sorted from blood. These receptors came from a young man in good health.

As to this clone: The same CDR3 arises from other DNA sequences in this sample as well. The chain carries TRBV27 and TRBJ2-1; D possibly matches TRBD1 or TRBD2 (6 bases each). Trimming took 2 bases from V and 0 from J, leaving 8 bases between them. This CDR3 is built from 15 residues. Germline V gene sequence: CDR1 MNHEY, CDR2 SMNVEV (reference sequence). In nucleotides, the CDR3 is TGTGCCAGCAGTTTAAGGGGGGCCTCCTACAATGAGCAGTTCTTC. Its protein is CASSLRGASYNEQFF.

V and J are TRBV27 and TRBJ1-5; D is undetermined. Germline V CDR1 and CDR2: MNHEY, SMNVEV (reference sequence). The CDR3 contains 13 residues. The ends were cut back, 8 bases at V and 4 bases at J, with 12 bases in the middle. CDR3 loop: CASGETGNQPQHF. For the CDR3, the DNA is TGTGCCAGCGGGGAGACTGGTAATCAGCCCCAGCATTTT.

The J gene is TRBJ2-5, the V gene TRBV7-9, with TRBD1 as a possible D gene (6 bases). CDR3 length equals 14 residues. Between the trimmed V and J ends, which lost 5 bases and 5 bases, there was a span of 15 bases. From germline, CDR1 is SEHNR and CDR2 FQNEAQ (reference sequence). The CDR3 nucleotides are TGTGCCAGCAGCGTACAACAGGGTCCGGAGACCCAGTACTTC. Protein sequence: CASSVQQGPETQYF.

The chain links TRBV29-1 to TRBJ2-2; 13 nucleotides align to TRBD2. J was trimmed by 6 bases and V by 5 bases; bases with no gene match: 12. The CDR3 consists of 17 residues. CDR1 and CDR2 (germline): SQVTM, ANQGSEA. The CDR3 loop reads CSVRPGLAGRTSGELFF. DNA of the CDR3: TGCAGCGTTCGCCCGGGACTAGCGGGGAGAACGTCCGGGGAGCTGTTTTTT.

The V call is TRBV5-4, the J call TRBJ2-6; D might be TRBD1 (6 bases). With 3 bases removed from V and 2 bases from J, the gap between germline ends came to 15 bases. Per the germline V gene, CDR1 is SGHNT and CDR2 is YYREEE (reference sequence). This CDR3 contains 17 residues. CDR3 in amino acids: CASSSAVGGAGANVLTF. The CDR3 nucleotides read TGTGCCAGCAGCTCGGCCGTAGGGGGTGCTGGGGCCAACGTCCTGACTTTC.

This clone has just one count. V usage is TRBV13 and J usage is TRBJ2-2; 7 nucleotides match TRBD1. Germline trimming cut 5 bases from V and 0 bases from J; bases unmatched to any gene: 6. Germline V lookup: CDR1 PRHDT, CDR2 FYEKMQ (reference sequence). The CDR3 is 16 residues long. CDR3 DNA: TGTGCCAGCAGCCTCGGGACAGAAACGAACACCGGGGAGCTGTTTTTT. Amino acid sequence: CASSLGTETNTGELFF.

This clone was observed once. The chain recombines TRBV5-6 with TRBJ2-3, with 9 bases lining up with TRBD1. The CDR3 length is 16 residues. CDR1 SGHDT and CDR2 YYEEEE come from the germline V gene. V lost 2 bases, J lost 5 bases, and 9 bases stayed unmatched. The CDR3 DNA reads TGTGCCAGCAGCTTACCTAGGACAGGGGACATAGATACGCAGTATTTT. It codes for CASSLPRTGDIDTQYF.

The chain couples TRBV4-3 to TRBJ1-1; maybe TRBD1 (6 bases). Trimming took 1 base from V and 0 from J, leaving 15 bases between them. Germline-derived CDR1 and CDR2 are LGHNA and YSLEER. The CDR3 is made up of 17 amino acids. CDR3 amino acids: CASSQVWGAGMNTEAFF. CDR3 DNA sequence: TGCGCCAGCAGCCAAGTCTGGGGGGCGGGTATGAACACTGAAGCTTTCTTT.

The chain employs TRBV2 and TRBJ2-7; D not resolved. Germline assignment: CDR1 SNHLY and CDR2 FYNNEI. V lost 8 bases and J 2 bases, leaving 7 bases between the germline ends. The CDR3 spans 11 residues. The CDR3 bases are TGTGCCAGCGGTAGTACCTACGAGCAGTACTTC. Translated, it gives CASGSTYEQYF.

Points on this clone: Distinct nucleotide sequences in the sample also encode this CDR3. The rearrangement links TRBV27 to TRBJ2-5; 9 bases align to TRBD1. Losses at the gene ends were 4 bases for V and 5 bases for J; bases not matched to a gene: 8. From germline, CDR1 is MNHEY and CDR2 SMNVEV (reference sequence). The CDR3 is 15 amino acids. The CDR3 region is CASSSPLDRGETQYF. The CDR3 DNA follows: TGTGCCAGCAGTTCCCCCCTGGACAGGGGCGAGACCCAGTACTTC.

This clone was detected only once. The chain recombines TRBV6-6 with TRBJ2-7, with D perhaps matching TRBD2 (6 bases). V gave up 8 bases and J gave up 1 base, with 12 bases separating them. Germline CDR1 MNHNY, CDR2 SVGAGI (reference sequence). CDR3 length equals 13 residues. The CDR3: CASGPGTSYEQYF. The CDR3 region has the DNA TGTGCCAGCGGACCGGGGACTTCCTACGAGCAGTACTTC.

This chain links TRBV5-4 with TRBJ1-2; a possible D gene is TRBD1 (5 bases). Germline V gene lookup returns CDR1 SGHNT and CDR2 YYREEE (reference sequence). This CDR3 has 14 residues. Trimming stripped 2 bases from V and 0 bases from J, with 8 bases between. The CDR3 nucleotides read TGTGCCAGCAGCTTAGGGGAGGCTAACTATGGCTACACCTTC. Protein: CASSLGEANYGYTF.

The chain recombines TRBV10-2 with TRBJ2-5; D may be TRBD1 (7 bases). V shed 6 bases and J shed 5 bases, with 22 bases lying between them. Germline CDR1 reads WSHSY; CDR2 reads SAAADI. This CDR3 has 16 amino acids. The CDR3 DNA follows: TGCGCCAGCAGGGAGGGGGCTGGGGACTCAGGGGAGACCCAGTACTTC. As protein: CASREGAGDSGETQYF.

This chain links TRBV10-3 with TRBJ1-5; no definite D call. V was cut by 3 bases and J by 4 bases, with 10 bases left in between. CDR3 length: 14 amino acids. Per germline, CDR1 ENHRY and CDR2 SYGVKD. The CDR3 sequence: CAISDPDPNQPQHF. The CDR3 nucleotides are TGTGCCATCAGTGATCCCGACCCGAATCAGCCCCAGCATTTT.

This chain joins TRBV6-5 and TRBJ1-2; unclear D gene. V lost 5 bases to trimming and J lost 4 bases, with 11 bases between them. CDR1 is MNHEY and CDR2 is SVGAGI in the germline V gene. CDR3 size: 13 residues. CDR3 loop: CASSPDLGYGYTF. CDR3 DNA sequence: TGTGCCAGCAGTCCGGACCTGGGCTATGGCTACACCTTC.

The CDR3 DNA reads as TGTGCCAGCTCACCAGTGATGGGTTTCGGTGGTGGCTACACCTTC. Amino acid sequence: CASSPVMGFGGGYTF. The genes are TRBV18 and TRBJ1-2; no reliable D call. The CDR3 sequence is 15 residues long. Germline CDR1 is KGHSH and CDR2 is LQKENI. V lost 2 bases and J 7 bases, leaving 17 bases between the germline ends.

The rearrangement links TRBV7-8 to TRBJ2-3, with TRBD2 identical over 7 bases. Germline V gene sequence: CDR1 SGHVS, CDR2 FQNEAQ. The junction had 3 bases not matched to a gene; V was cut back by 9 bases and J by 0 bases. The CDR3 totals 13 residues. CDR3 bases: TGTGCCAGTCGACTAGCAAGCACAGATACGCAGTATTTT. It translates to CASRLASTDTQYF.

Note on this clone: Within the sample, other DNA sequences also encode this same CDR3. The chain uses TRBV27 and TRBJ2-5, with 9 nucleotides matching TRBD1. The CDR3 is 13 residues long. J gave up 5 bases and V 5 bases, and 3 bases lay outside the gene matches. Germline V gene lookup returns CDR1 MNHEY and CDR2 SMNVEV (reference sequence). Written as DNA, the CDR3 is TGTGCCAGCAGTCTAACAGGGGGCGAGACCCAGTACTTC. Translating it yields CASSLTGGETQYF.

The chain joins TRBV13 to TRBJ2-3, with 10 bases lining up with TRBD1. From germline, CDR1 is PRHDT and CDR2 FYEKMQ (reference sequence). CDR3 length equals 17 residues. V dropped 5 bases and J dropped 2; count of bases not matched to a gene: 10. The CDR3 nucleotides read TGTGCCAGCAGCGCCATGACAGGGGGCGCCGACACAGATACGCAGTATTTT. Translating gives CASSAMTGGADTDTQYF.

The rearrangement links TRBV27 to TRBJ1-5, with D possibly being TRBD1 (6 bases). The CDR3 totals 13 residues. V shed 4 bases and J shed 9 bases, with 13 bases lying between them. The germline V gene has CDR1 MNHEY and CDR2 SMNVEV (reference sequence). The CDR3 bases are TGTGCCAGCAGTTCAGACAGGTCCGGGCCCCAGCATTTT. Its translation: CASSSDRSGPQHF.

The chain carries TRBV29-1 and TRBJ2-7, with 11 bases that match TRBD2. CDR3 length: 15 residues. Germline assignment: CDR1 SQVTM and CDR2 ANQGSEA. V shed 6 bases, J shed 2 bases, and the junction held 9 bases outside the gene matches. This CDR3 is CSVLSLAGGAYEQYF. CDR3 in DNA: TGCAGCGTCCTATCCCTAGCGGGGGGTGCCTACGAGCAGTACTTC.

The rearrangement uses TRBV7-8 and TRBJ2-7, with 10 bases identical to TRBD2. Germline-derived CDR1 and CDR2 are SGHVS and FQNEAQ. Germline trimming cut 2 bases from V and 0 bases from J; bases unmatched to any gene: 10. This CDR3 spans 18 amino acids. In nucleotides, the CDR3 is TGTGCCAGCAGCTTAAAAGTAGCGGGGGGCCCGATCTCCTACGAGCAGTACTTC. Encoded protein: CASSLKVAGGPISYEQYF.

The rearrangement joins TRBV7-2 to TRBJ2-2; 11 bases agree with TRBD2. Germline-derived CDR1 and CDR2 are SGHTA and FQGNSA. The J segment lost 4 bases and the V segment lost 3 bases, leaving 1 base of the junction unmatched. This CDR3 is 15 amino acids long. The CDR3 reads CASSLTSGTTGELFF. DNA of the CDR3: TGTGCCAGCAGCTTGACTAGCGGGACCACCGGGGAGCTGTTTTTT. Supplemented by reference TRBV7-2 and TRBJ2-2, the full variable domain reads GAGVSQSPSNKVTEKGKDVELRCDPISGHTALYWYRQSLGQGLEFLIYFQGNSAPDKSGLPSDRFSAERTGGSVSTLTIQRTQQEDSAVYLCASSLTSGTTGELFFGEGSRLTVL.

As regards this clone: The junction departs from germline at one end; a sequencing error may be responsible. This chain uses TRBV6-6 with TRBJ2-7, with TRBD1 identical over 10 bases. CDR1 and CDR2 (germline): MNHNY, SVGAGI (reference sequence). The CDR3 contains 13 residues. In DNA form, the CDR3 reads TGTGCCAGCAGAACCGGGACAGGGGATACCTGGTCCTTC. Protein product: CASRTGTGDTWSF.

J is TRBJ2-7 and V is TRBV13, with 8 bases that match TRBD2. The CDR3 length is 15 residues. V shed 3 bases and J 5 bases; nucleotides not matched to a gene: 9. Germline assignment: CDR1 PRHDT and CDR2 FYEKMQ (reference sequence). CDR3 DNA sequence: TGTGCCAGCAGCTTGAGCGGGAGTGTTCCCGACGAGCAGTACTTC. It yields the protein CASSLSGSVPDEQYF.

This sequence joins TRBV10-3 and TRBJ2-1; TRBD1 matches at 8 bases. V lost 3 bases and J lost 4; bases outside the gene matches: 11. Germline V gives CDR1 ENHRY, CDR2 SYGVKD. The CDR3 is made up of 17 amino acids. This CDR3 is CAISDHARDRQYNEQFF. In DNA, the CDR3 is TGTGCCATCAGTGACCACGCGCGGGACAGGCAATACAATGAGCAGTTCTTC.

In this sample, this clone turned up once. The chain employs TRBV9 and TRBJ1-5; D unresolved. CDR3 length: 15 amino acids. CDR1 is SGDLS, CDR2 YYNGEE, per germline. The V end lost 0 bases, the J end lost 4 bases, and 11 bases lay between the germline ends. The CDR3 here is CASSVGPGRNQPQHF. The CDR3 DNA sequence: TGTGCCAGCAGCGTAGGACCCGGACGGAATCAGCCCCAGCATTTT. Looking up the rest from reference TRBV9 and TRBJ1-5 gives the full variable domain: DSGVTQTPKHLITATGQRVTLRCSPRSGDLSVYWYQQSLDQGLQFLIQYYNGEERAKGNILERFSAQQFPDLHSELNLSSLELGDSALYFCASSVGPGRNQPQHFGDGTRLSIL.

CDR3 DNA: TGTGCCAGCAGTTTATACGGCAGCAATAGCAATCAGCCCCAGCATTTT. Encoded protein: CASSLYGSNSNQPQHF. The J gene is TRBJ1-5, the V gene TRBV27; D ambiguous. Looked up from germline, CDR1 is MNHEY and CDR2 is SMNVEV (reference sequence). This CDR3 is 16 amino acids long. V gave up 1 base and J gave up 0 bases, with 10 bases separating them.

Comment on this clone: Other DNA sequences in this specimen translate into the identical CDR3. The chain carries TRBV4-1 and TRBJ2-7; D remains unclear. The CDR3 has 14 amino acids. The V end lost 1 base, the J end lost 0 bases, and 7 bases lay between the germline ends. Germline V gene sequence: CDR1 MGHRA, CDR2 YSYEKL. The CDR3 protein is CASSQGESSYEQYF. The DNA for the CDR3 is TGCGCCAGCAGCCAAGGGGAAAGCTCCTACGAGCAGTACTTC.